Sequencing of this TCR beta chain was carried out in a study of lymphopenia after photon versus proton radiotherapy. Study-wide findings and caveats: Survival link was tested only in deceased patients; proton benefit remains a possibility. Relative stability marked proton patients; photon patients lost diversity and naive cells.

Repertoires were generated with immunoSEQ multiplex PCR, while TCRdb's copy carries only in-frame clones and drops some. The sample holds about 53,000 clones, around four fifths seen once. Regarding this clone: Antigen unknown.

The CDR3 has 14 amino acids. In germline, CDR1 is SGHNT, CDR2 YYREEE (reference sequence). V lost 1 base and J lost 1, with 6 bases in between. Sequencing used peripheral blood, obtained from a patient treated with photon-based radiotherapy. The origin of this receptor is a man aged 50 to 60 with gastric cancer. The J gene is TRBJ2-4, the V gene TRBV5-4; D remains ambiguous. CDR3: CASSLMTAKNIQYF. CDR3 DNA sequence: TGTGCCAGCAGCTTGATGACCGCCAAAAACATTCAGTACTTC.